The clone carrying this T cell receptor (beta chain) was seen repeatedly, ten times or more. Antigen unknown. The source of the sample is a study of human T cells and chemical hapten exposure. About the study: Patch tests put 0.01% DPC on the upper back, read at 6 days. Chiefly women, the patients showed alopecia areata, totalis or universalis. Study conclusions and caveats: In comparison with controls, expanded TCRs gave rise to a significantly larger number of large CDR3 similarity clusters.

V shed 2 bases and J shed 10 bases, with 21 bases lying between them. This CDR3 has 16 amino acids. The germline CDR1 and CDR2 sequences are DFQATT and SNEGSKA (reference sequence). Each CDR3 protein is one row after TCRdb ran MiXCR on the RACE reads. The table has approximately 370,000 distinct CDR3 sequences, around 5% seen once. Time point specified: pre-sensitization, week 0. Described treatment: therapeutic diphenylcyclopropenone sensitization with weekly scalp DPC. The source material was whole blood, sampled in connection with sensitization to the hapten diphenylcyclopropenone (DPC). The receptor comes from a woman between 18 and 29 years old with alopecia areata. Some clones in this sample may be carry-over from other donors' samples. V and J are TRBV20-1 and TRBJ1-6; D might be TRBD1 (5 bases). CDR3 DNA sequence: TGCAGTGCTAGAAGGAGCAGGGAGGGATCTTGGTCACCCCTCCACTTT. Translating it yields CSARRSREGSWSPLHF.